Given below is one T cell receptor (beta chain) in context. Its antigen is unidentified. The assay was immunoSEQ multiplex PCR, and TCRdb's table has in-frame clones only and misses some. This table has 120,000 or so clones, approximately 90% appearing once. This specimen comes from a study of T cell responses to AZD1222 COVID-19 vaccine. Germline loops: CDR1 SEHNR, CDR2 FQNEAQ (reference sequence). V lost 5 bases, J lost 3 bases, and 14 bases lay in between. CDR3 length: 14 residues. Overall study results and limits: Only 6 or 7 people who got AZD1222 tested seropositive at baseline.

The clonotype comes from an adult who received the AZD1222 COVID-19 vaccine. The sequenced sample was peripheral blood, obtained 28 days after the second AZD1222 dose. The chain has TRBV7-9 and TRBJ2-7; a weak D match, TRBD1 (6 bases). DNA for the CDR3: TGTGCCAGCAGCCCCTATGGACAGCGCTACGAGCAGTACTTC. Translation gives CASSPYGQRYEQYF.